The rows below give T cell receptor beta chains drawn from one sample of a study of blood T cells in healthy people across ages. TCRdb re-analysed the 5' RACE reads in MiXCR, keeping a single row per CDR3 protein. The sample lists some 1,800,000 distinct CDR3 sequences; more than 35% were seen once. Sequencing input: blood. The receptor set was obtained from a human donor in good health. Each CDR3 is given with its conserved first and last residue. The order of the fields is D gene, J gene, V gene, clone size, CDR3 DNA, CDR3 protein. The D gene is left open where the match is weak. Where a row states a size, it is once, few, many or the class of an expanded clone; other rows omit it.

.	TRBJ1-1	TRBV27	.	TGTGCCAGCACCCGAAGTGGGAGGAACACTGAAGCTTTCTTT	CASTRSGRNTEAFF
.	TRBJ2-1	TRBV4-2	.	TGTGCCAGCAGCCAAGAGGAGGGGGCGAAAGAGACCCAGTTCTTC	CASSQEEGAKETQFF
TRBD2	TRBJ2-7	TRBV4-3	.	TGCGCCAGCAGCCAAGATTTAAGCGGGGGGACCTACGAGCAGTACTTC	CASSQDLSGGTYEQYF
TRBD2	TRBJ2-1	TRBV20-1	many	TGCAGTGTTTTAAGGGTCCAGGGAGGGAATGAGCAGTTCTTC	CSVLRVQGGNEQFF
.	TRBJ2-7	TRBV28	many	TGTGCCAGCAGTTCCATCCAGGGTATTCGGGGACAGTACTTC	CASSSIQGIRGQYF
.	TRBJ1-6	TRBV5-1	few	TGCGCCAGCAGCTTGGACAGTGGAGGGTCTTCACCCCTCCACTTT	CASSLDSGGSSPLHF
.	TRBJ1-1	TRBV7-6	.	TGTGCCAGCAGCCGCGCCAGTCCTGGGACTGAAGCTTTCTTT	CASSRASPGTEAFF
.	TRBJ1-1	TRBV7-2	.	TGTGCCAGCAGCTCATACCAGGGGAAAGCTTTCTTT	CASSSYQGKAFF
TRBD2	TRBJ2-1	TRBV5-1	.	TGCGCCAGCAGCCCCGGGACTAGCAGGGTCAATGAGCAGTTCTTC	CASSPGTSRVNEQFF
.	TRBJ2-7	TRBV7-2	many	TGTGCCAGCAGCTTAGTGAACGAGCAGTACTTC	CASSLVNEQYF
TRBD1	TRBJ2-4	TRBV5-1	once	TGCGCCAGCAGACCGGACAGGGGCTTAGACATTCAGTACTTC	CASRPDRGLDIQYF
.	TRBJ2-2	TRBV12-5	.	TGTGCTAGAGGAAAGCTTCCATCAGGGATCGGGGAGCTGTTTTTT	CARGKLPSGIGELFF
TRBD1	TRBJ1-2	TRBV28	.	TGTGCCAGCAGTTTCATGACAGGGGATCGCTACACCTTC	CASSFMTGDRYTF
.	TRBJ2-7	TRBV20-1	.	TGCAGTGCTGGAGATTCTAGGGGCAAAGACTACGAGCAGTACTTC	CSAGDSRGKDYEQYF
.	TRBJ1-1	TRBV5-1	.	TGCGCCAGCAGCTTGATGGTTATGGGCAGCAACACTGAAGCTTTCTTT	CASSLMVMGSNTEAFF
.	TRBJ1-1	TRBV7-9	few	TGTGCCAGCAGCTACCCAGGGGAGTACACTGAAGCTTTCTTT	CASSYPGEYTEAFF
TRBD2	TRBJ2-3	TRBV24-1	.	TGTGCCACCAGTGAACTTCGACTAGCGGGGTCGACTAGCACAGATACGCAGTATTTT	CATSELRLAGSTSTDTQYF
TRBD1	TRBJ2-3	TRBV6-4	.	TGTGCCAGCAGTGACGCGGCAGGGGGCAGAGATACGCAGTATTTT	CASSDAAGGRDTQYF
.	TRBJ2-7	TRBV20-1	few	TGCAGTGCTAGAGAGATCTCCTCCTACGAGCAGTACTTC	CSAREISSYEQYF
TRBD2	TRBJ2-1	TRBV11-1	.	TGTGCCAGCAGCTACACGGGACTAGCGGGGGTCTACGAGCAGTTCTTC	CASSYTGLAGVYEQFF
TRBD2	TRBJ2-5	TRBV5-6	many	TGTGCCAGCAGCTTAGGACTAGCGGGGGAGTACCAAGAGACCCAGTACTTC	CASSLGLAGEYQETQYF
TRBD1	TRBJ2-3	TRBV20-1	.	TGCAGTGCTCAGGACAGGGTAAAGGGTCCAACAGATACGCAGTATTTT	CSAQDRVKGPTDTQYF
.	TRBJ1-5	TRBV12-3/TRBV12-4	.	TGTGCCAGCAGTTTTGGGACATCGAAGAGGAATCAGCCCCAGCATTTT	CASSFGTSKRNQPQHF
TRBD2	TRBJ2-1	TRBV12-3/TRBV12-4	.	TGTGCCAGCAGCCCAAGGACCGGGCTAGCGGGGGGCAGCTCCTACAATGAGCAGTTCTTC	CASSPRTGLAGGSSYNEQFF
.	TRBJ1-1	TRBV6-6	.	TGTGCCAGCAGCCACGAAGGAGGGGTGAACACTGAAGCTTTCTTT	CASSHEGGVNTEAFF
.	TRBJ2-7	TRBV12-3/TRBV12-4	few	TGTGCCAGCAGTTCGTCCGGAGGGGTACTCTACGAGCAGTACTTC	CASSSSGGVLYEQYF
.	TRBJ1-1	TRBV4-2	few	TGTGCCAGCAGCCAAGATGAGGGAGTGAACACTGAAGCTTTCTTT	CASSQDEGVNTEAFF
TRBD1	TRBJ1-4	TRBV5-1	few	TGCGCCAGCAGCCTGGGGCCGGGACAGGAAAAACTGTTTTTT	CASSLGPGQEKLFF